This T cell receptor beta chain is from a study of blood T cell repertoires in COVID-19. At the level of the study: Researchers got acute and convalescent COVID-19 samples from the United States, Italy and Spain. T cells, B-cell-depleted T cells, or PBMCs supplied cDNA or gDNA.

The CDR3 length is 17 residues. CDR1 and CDR2 from the germline V gene are SGHDT and YYEEEE. V was clipped by 4 bases and J by 0 bases, with 19 bases between them. The authors' processing: By means of reference gene primer amplification, nucleated cell counts were estimated. Repertoires were generated with immunoSEQ multiplex PCR, while TCRdb's copy carries only in-frame clones and drops some. For V, J and clone size, that table is used; D and trimming come from the DNA. The sample consists of 150,000 or so clones, 70% to 85% of them appearing once. Sequences were obtained from peripheral blood. The sequence was obtained from a woman aged 45-60 years with acute or convalescent COVID-19. The chain carries TRBV5-6 and TRBJ1-1; the D gene is possibly TRBD1 (5 bases). CDR3 in DNA: TGTGCCAGCAGCGACTCCGGGGGAATAGAGCTGAACACTGAAGCTTTCTTT. Its protein is CASSDSGGIELNTEAFF.